The T cell receptor beta chain under discussion was sequenced for a study of blood T cell repertoires in COVID-19. Study-wide background: Researchers got acute and convalescent COVID-19 samples from the United States, Italy and Spain. Nucleic acid was either cDNA or gDNA, and it came from T cells, B-cell-depleted T cells, or PBMCs.

The CDR3 has 13 residues. The J segment lost 6 bases and the V segment lost 7 bases, leaving 7 bases of the junction unmatched. Per germline, CDR1 SGHTA and CDR2 FQGNSA. As handled by the study authors: Estimated nucleated cell counts came from reference gene primer amplification. Clones were read by immunoSEQ multiplex PCR, and TCRdb kept only the in-frame ones, dropping some. The V and J calls and clone size were taken over from that table, and D and trimming were inferred from the DNA. Of approximately 88,000 clones in the sample, more than 60% were seen once. This sequence originates from a human donor in a cohort sampled during active COVID-19. This chain uses TRBV7-2 with TRBJ2-7; 9 nucleotides align to TRBD2. The sequenced sample was peripheral blood. This chain's CDR3 is CASTWWREGEQYF. CDR3 DNA: TGTGCCAGCACCTGGTGGCGGGAGGGCGAGCAGTACTTC.